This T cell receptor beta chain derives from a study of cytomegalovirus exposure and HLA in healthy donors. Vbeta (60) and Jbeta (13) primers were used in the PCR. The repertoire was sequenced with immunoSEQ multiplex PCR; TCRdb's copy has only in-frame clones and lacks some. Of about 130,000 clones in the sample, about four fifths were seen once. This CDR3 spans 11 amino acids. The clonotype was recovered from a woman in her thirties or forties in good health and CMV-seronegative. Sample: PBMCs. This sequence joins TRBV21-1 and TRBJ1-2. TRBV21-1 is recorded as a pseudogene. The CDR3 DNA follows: TGTGCCAGCAGCAAGTGCGGGGGCTACACCTTC. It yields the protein CASSKCGGYTF.